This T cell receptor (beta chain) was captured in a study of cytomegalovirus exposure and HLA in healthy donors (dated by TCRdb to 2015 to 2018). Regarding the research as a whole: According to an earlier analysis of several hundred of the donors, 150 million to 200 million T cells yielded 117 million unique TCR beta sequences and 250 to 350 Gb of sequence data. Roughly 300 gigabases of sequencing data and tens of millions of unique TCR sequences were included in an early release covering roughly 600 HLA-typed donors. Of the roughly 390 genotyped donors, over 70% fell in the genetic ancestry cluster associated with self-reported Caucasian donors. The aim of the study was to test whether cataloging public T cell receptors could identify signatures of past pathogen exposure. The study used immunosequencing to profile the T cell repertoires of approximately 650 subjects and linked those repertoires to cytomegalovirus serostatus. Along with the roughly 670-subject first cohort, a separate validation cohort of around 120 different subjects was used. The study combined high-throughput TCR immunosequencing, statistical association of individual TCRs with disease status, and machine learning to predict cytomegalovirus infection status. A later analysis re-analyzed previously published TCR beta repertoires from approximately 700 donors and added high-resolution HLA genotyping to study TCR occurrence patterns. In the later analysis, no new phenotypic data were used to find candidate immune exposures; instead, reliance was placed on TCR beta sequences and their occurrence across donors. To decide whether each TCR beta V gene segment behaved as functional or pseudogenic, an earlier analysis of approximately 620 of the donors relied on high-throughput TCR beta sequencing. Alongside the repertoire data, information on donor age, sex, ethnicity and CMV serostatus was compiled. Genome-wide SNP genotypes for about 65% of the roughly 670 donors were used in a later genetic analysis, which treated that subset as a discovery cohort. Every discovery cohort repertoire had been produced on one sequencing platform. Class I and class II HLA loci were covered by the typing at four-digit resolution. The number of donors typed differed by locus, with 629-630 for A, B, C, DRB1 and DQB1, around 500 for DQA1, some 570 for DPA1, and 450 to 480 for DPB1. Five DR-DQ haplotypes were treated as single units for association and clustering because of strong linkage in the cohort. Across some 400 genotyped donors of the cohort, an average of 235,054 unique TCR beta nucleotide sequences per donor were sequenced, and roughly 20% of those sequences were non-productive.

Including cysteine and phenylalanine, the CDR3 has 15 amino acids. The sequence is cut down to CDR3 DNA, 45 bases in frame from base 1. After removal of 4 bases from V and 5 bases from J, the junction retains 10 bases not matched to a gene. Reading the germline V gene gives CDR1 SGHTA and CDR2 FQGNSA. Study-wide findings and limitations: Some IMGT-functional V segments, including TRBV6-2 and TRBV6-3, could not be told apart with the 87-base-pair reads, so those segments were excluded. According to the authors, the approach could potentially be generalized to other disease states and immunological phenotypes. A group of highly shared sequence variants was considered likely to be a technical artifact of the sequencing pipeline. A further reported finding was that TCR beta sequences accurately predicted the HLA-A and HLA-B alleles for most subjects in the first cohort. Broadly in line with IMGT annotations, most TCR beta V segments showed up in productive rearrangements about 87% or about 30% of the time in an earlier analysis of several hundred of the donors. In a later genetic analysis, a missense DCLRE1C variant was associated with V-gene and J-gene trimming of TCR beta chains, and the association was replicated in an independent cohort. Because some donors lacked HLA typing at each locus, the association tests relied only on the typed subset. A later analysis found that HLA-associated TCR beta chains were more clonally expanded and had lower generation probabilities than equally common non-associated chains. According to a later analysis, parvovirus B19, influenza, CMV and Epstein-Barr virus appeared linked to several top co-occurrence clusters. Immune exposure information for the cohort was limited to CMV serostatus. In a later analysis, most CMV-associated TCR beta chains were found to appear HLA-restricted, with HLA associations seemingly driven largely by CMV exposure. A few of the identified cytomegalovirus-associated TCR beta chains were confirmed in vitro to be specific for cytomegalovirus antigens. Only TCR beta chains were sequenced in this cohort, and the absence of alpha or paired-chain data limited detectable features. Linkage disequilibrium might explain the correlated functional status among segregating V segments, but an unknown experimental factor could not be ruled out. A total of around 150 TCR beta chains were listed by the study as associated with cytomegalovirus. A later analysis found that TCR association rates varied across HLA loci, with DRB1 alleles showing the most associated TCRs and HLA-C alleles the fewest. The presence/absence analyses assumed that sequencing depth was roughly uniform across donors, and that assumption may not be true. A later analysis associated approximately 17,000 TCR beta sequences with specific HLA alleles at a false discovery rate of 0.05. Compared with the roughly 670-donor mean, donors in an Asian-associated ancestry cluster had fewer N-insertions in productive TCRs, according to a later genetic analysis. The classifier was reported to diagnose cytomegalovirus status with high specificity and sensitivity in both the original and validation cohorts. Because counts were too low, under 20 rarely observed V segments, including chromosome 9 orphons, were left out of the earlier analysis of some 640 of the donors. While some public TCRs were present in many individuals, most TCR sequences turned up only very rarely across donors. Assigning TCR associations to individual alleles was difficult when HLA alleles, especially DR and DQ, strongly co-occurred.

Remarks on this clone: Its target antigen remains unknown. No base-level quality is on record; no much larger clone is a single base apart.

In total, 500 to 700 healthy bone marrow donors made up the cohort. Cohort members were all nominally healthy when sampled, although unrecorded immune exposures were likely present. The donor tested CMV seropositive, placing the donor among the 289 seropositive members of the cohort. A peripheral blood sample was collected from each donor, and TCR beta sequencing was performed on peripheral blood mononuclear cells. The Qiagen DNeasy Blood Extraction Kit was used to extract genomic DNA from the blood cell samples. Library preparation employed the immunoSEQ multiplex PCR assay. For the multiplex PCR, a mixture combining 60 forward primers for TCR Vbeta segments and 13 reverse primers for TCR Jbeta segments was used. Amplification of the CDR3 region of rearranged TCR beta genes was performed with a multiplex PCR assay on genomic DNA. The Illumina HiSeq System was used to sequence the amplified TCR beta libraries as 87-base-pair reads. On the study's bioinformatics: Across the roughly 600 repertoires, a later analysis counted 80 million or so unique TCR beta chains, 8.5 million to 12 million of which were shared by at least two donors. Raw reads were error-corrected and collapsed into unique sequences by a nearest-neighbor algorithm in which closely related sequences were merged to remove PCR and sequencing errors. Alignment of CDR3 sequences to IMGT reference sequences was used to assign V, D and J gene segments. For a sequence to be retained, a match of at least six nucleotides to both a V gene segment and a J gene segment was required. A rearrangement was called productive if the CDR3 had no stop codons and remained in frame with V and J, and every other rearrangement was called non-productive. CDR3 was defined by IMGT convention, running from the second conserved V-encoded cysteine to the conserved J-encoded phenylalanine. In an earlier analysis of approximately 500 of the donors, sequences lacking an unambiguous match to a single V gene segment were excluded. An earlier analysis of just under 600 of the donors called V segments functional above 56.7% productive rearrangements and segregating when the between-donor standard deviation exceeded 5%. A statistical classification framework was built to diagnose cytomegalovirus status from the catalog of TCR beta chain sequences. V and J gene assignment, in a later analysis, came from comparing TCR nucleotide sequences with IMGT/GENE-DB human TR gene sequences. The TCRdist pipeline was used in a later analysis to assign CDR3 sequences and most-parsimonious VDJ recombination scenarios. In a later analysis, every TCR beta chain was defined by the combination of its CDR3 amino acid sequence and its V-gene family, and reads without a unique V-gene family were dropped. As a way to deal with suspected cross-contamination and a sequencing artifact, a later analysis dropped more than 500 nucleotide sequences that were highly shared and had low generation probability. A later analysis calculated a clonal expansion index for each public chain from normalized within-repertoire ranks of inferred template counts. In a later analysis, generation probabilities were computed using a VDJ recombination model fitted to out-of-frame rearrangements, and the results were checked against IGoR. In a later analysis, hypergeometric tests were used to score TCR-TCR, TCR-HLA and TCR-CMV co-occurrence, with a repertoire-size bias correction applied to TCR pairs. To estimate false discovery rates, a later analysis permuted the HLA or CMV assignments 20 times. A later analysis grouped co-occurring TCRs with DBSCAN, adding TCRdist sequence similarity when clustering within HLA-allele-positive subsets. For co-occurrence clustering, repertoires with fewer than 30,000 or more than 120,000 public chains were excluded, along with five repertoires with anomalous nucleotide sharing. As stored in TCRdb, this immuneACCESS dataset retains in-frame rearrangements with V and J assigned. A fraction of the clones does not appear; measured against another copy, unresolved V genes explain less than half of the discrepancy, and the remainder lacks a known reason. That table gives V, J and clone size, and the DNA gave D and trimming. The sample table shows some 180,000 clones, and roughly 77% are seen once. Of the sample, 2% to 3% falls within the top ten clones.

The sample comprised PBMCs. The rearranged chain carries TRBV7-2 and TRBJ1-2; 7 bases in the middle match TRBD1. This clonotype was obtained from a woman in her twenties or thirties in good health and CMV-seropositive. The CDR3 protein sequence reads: CASSSRPGQPYGYTF. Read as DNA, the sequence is TGTGCCAGCAGCTCTCGACCGGGACAGCCTTATGGCTACACCTTC.